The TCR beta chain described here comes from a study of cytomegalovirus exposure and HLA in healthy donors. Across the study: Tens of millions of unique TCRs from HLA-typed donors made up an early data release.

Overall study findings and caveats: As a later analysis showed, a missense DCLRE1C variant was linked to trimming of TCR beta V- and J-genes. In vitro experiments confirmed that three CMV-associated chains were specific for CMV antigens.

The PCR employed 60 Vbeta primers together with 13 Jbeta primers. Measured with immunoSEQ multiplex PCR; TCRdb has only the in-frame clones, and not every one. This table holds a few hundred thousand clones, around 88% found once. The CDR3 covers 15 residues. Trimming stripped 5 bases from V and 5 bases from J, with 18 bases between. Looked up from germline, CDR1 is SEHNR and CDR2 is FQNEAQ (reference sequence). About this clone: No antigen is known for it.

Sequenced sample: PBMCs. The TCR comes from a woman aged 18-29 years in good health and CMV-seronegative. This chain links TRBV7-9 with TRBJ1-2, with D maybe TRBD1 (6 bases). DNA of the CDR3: TGTGCCAGCAGCCGCCCGGGCGGGGGGCATTATGGCTACACCTTC. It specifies CASSRPGGGHYGYTF.